This TCR beta chain came from a study of neurological immune-mediated disorders. Study-wide findings and caveats: For the multiple sclerosis repertoire cluster, no association with any clinical or MRI feature was found.

Each TCR transcript was tagged with a 10-nucleotide random UMI during 5'RACE. TCRdb independently ran MiXCR on the 5' RACE reads; one entry per CDR3 protein. This sample carries 90,000 to 100,000 distinct CDR3 sequences, 3% to 4.5% of them seen once, and the ten largest clones take 6%. This clonotype appeared many times. Its antigen is not identified. The receptor was isolated from a woman younger than 35 with multiple sclerosis. The sequencing input was PBMCs.

Here the CDR3 DNA reads TGTGCCATCAGTGAAGGTGGGGGGGAATCCTACGAGCAGTACTTC. Amino acid sequence: CAISEGGGESYEQYF. The V gene is TRBV10-3, the J gene TRBJ2-7; 7 bases line up with TRBD2. J was trimmed by 1 base and V by 3 bases; bases with no gene match: 6. There are 15 residues in the CDR3. Germline values: CDR1 ENHRY, CDR2 SYGVKD.